Sequencing of this T cell receptor beta chain was carried out in a study of shared clonotypes between healthy human individuals. Study findings and constraints: Estimated richness was generally greater in naive than memory subsets.

Running of the assay took place at deep level. Once extracted for a subset, genomic DNA was divided evenly among several immunoSEQ plates. The protocol was immunoSEQ multiplex PCR, while the TCRdb copy is restricted to in-frame clones and leaves out a portion. The table shows roughly 1,000,000 clones, with around 78% occurring only once. This clone has a single count. What it recognizes is unknown. Naive CD4+ cells were CD45RA-selected; the remaining cells were memory. Germline lookup yields CDR1 MGHRA and CDR2 YSYEKL. This CDR3 spans 19 amino acids. The V gene end was trimmed by 4 bases and the J gene end by 1 base; junction bases not matched to a gene: 12.

The TCR originated in a man younger than 35 in good health. Some clones in this sample may be carry-over from other donors' samples. Sequenced sample: memory CD4+ T cells from PBMCs. Subset here: CD45RA-negative fraction. The chain combines TRBV4-1 with TRBJ1-3; 11 bases line up with TRBD1. The CDR3 is CASSRLQLGTGGSGNTIYF. In DNA form, the CDR3 reads TGCGCCAGCAGCCGACTCCAGCTGGGGACAGGGGGGTCTGGAAACACCATATATTTT.